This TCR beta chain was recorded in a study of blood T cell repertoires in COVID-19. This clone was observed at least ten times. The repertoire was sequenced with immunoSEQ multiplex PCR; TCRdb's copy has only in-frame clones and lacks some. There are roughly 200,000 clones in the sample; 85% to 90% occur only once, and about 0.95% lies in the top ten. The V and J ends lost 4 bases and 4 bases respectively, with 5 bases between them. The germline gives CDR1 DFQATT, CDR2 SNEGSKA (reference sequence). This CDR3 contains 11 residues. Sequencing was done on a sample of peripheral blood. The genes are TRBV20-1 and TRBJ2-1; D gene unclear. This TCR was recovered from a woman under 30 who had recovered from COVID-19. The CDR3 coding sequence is TGCAGTGCTAACCTATACAATGAGCAGTTCTTC. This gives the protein CSANLYNEQFF.